The entry below gives a single T cell receptor (beta chain) sequence along with its context. The specificity of this receptor is unknown. No qualities accompany the bases; no much larger clone lies one base away. Using the deep immunoSEQ assay, TCR CDR3 regions were amplified from genomic DNA by multiplex PCR. Genomic DNA extracted from each cell subset was distributed evenly over all wells of several immunoSEQ 96-well plates, and each plate served as one replicate. For sorted subsets, 200 to 250 ng of genomic DNA, equivalent to 25,000 to 35,000 T cell genomes, went into each replicate PCR. Purified libraries were measured with a Qubit 3.0 fluorometer, size-checked on a Bioanalyzer 2100, and measured again with the KAPA Library Quantification kit. Every immunoSEQ 96-well plate was sequenced on a separate single-read 150-cycle Illumina NextSeq 550 flow cell. Per the authors' processing: The immunoSEQ output contained only junctional sequences without quality scores, so filtering could not match that applied to full-length reads. Sequences were annotated with PyIR, a Python wrapper for IgBLAST v1.9, and V/J genes and CDR3 were assigned using IMGT germline references. Reads were filtered out if the reads had weak V/J assignments (E-value above 1e-6), no CDR3, stop codons, out-of-frame junctions, or ambiguous translated residues. V3J clonotypes were defined as sequences sharing the same inferred V gene, J gene, and CDR3 amino acid sequence. The percentage overlap between two repertoires was calculated by dividing the number of shared unique clonotypes by the size of the smaller repertoire. RTK rarefaction, the Chao1 estimator, and Recon v2.1 estimates of unobserved clonotypes were used to assess repertoire richness. Generation probabilities for all TCRbeta clonotypes obtained by the gDNA method from four donors were computed using OLGA. This immuneACCESS table, as held by TCRdb, lists in-frame sequences with V and J called but not all clones. Of the missing ones, under half trace to an unresolved V gene in checked studies; the others have no known cause. That table gives V, J and clone size, and the DNA gave D and trimming. The sample records roughly 520,000 clones, approximately 94% of which are singletons. Approximately 0.067% of the sample is in the top ten clones.

The donors were healthy, HIV-negative adults who had no recently reported acute infections or vaccinations. Every donor was a Caucasian adult residing in Nashville, Tennessee, USA. CD4+ T cells were enriched by magnetic negative selection, after which naive cells were positively selected on CD45RA and the negative fraction was taken as the memory subset. After blood collection by leukapheresis, PBMCs were isolated using Ficoll-Histopaque density gradient centrifugation and then cryopreserved in the vapor phase of liquid nitrogen. Analytical flow cytometry was used to check the purity and quantity of each magnetically sorted T cell population. From each sorted fraction, genomic DNA was isolated and quantified by UV absorbance on a Nanodrop 2000c. The data were obtained in a study of shared clonotypes between healthy human individuals (dated by TCRdb to the early 2020s). About the study as a whole: A couple of women and a few men aged 18 to 49 years were included in the cohort. For each donor, CD4 naive and CD4 memory were each run on three plates, CD8 naive on two plates, and CD8 memory on one plate. To estimate repertoire size and how much clonotypes are shared between individuals, the study performed deep sequencing of blood TCR repertoires from a handful of healthy adults. Libraries were prepared and TCR repertoires were sequenced by different laboratories using diverse techniques, in order to increase sequencing depth and limit assay-specific biases. Between about 0.85 and 9.5 billion PBMCs per donor were obtained by leukapheresis. What the work shows at the level of the full study, not this receptor alone: Rarefaction of sorted-subset datasets indicated incomplete sequencing despite the large sequencing depth. Sampling was restricted to blood, and TCR repertoires in tissue are likely to differ from TCR repertoires in blood. The genetic and exposure-history diversity represented was limited by the small number of donors. Pairwise subsampling led to the expectation that sequencing depth would affect the degree of clonotype sharing among donors. Sharing across a few donors was observed for 5% to 6.5% of naive CD4, 3% to 3.5% of naive CD8, 2% to 2.5% of memory CD4, and around 0.44% of memory CD8 clonotypes. Larger estimated clonotype richness was generally found for naive subsets than for memory subsets. Compared with non-shared clonotypes, clonotypes shared by all four sorted-subset donors had higher generation probabilities.

The CDR3 has 16 amino acids, counting the end cysteine and phenylalanine. The only DNA kept is the CDR3, 48 bases in frame from the first base. The CDR1 and CDR2 encoded by the germline V gene are MDHEN and SYDVKM. Here V drops 11 bases and J drops 5 bases, and the junction holds 18 bases not matched to any gene. This receptor was taken from a woman between 25 and 40 years old in good health. The chain was built from TRBV28 and TRBJ2-5; a stretch of 9 junction bases matches TRBD2. Input material: naive CD4+ T cells sorted from blood. This specimen's cell subset or site label, interpreted: CD45RA+ positively selected. The DNA sequence reads TGTGCCTGCCGAGGGAAAGGCGGGAGGGGAATGGAGACCCAGTACTTC. It codes for CACRGKGGRGMETQYF. Reference TRBV28 and TRBJ2-5 proteins supply the regions before and after the CDR3; the full variable domain is: DVKVTQSSRYLVKRTGEKVFLECVQDMDHENMFWYRQDPGLGLRLIYFSYDVKMKEKGDIPEGYSVSREKKERFSLILESASTNQTSMYLCACRGKGGRGMETQYFGPGTRLLVL.